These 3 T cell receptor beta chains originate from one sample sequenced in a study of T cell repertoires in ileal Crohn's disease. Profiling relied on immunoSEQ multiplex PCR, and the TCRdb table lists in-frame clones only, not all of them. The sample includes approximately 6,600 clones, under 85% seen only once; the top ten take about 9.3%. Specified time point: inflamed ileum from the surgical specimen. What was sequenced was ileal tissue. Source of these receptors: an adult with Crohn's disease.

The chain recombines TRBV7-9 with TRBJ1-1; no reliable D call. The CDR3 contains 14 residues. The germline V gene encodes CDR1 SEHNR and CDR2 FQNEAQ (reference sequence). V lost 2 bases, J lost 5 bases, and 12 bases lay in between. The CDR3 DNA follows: TGTGCCAGCAGCTTATCCCACATGGGGACTGAAGCTTTCTTT. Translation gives CASSLSHMGTEAFF.

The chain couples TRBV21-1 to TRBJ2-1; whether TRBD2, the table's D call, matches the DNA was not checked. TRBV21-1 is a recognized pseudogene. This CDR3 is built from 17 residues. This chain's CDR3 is CASSNHLLRAGEDEQFF. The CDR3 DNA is TGTGCCAGCAGCAATCATCTTTTACGAGCGGGGGAAGATGAGCAGTTCTTC.

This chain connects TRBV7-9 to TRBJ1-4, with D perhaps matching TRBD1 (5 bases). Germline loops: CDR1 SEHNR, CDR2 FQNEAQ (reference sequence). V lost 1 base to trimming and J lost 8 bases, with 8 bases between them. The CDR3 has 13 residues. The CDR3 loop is CASSLEGSEKLFF. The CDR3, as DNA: TGTGCCAGCAGCTTAGAGGGGTCGGAAAAACTGTTTTTT.